This T cell receptor beta chain derives from a study of cytotoxic CD8 clonotypes in ibrutinib-treated CLL. About the study: The taking of response samples occurred after a median about 13 months of treatment, with a range of 6 to 36. Study-level findings and limits: Clonality showed a rise at ibrutinib response that reversed toward baseline at progression.

In germline, CDR1 is PRHDT, CDR2 FYEKMQ (reference sequence). V lost 5 bases and J 3 bases, leaving 13 bases between the germline ends. This CDR3 has 14 amino acids. Target depth was 1 in 200,000 to 1 in 1 million T cells, about 10x per clonotype. Sequencing used immunoSEQ multiplex PCR; TCRdb keeps in-frame clones, though not all of them. The table includes 250,000 to 350,000 clones, 76% detected once. Remarks on this clone: No antigen is known for it.

The TCR sequence derives from a human donor with chronic lymphocytic leukemia. V gene TRBV13 combines with J gene TRBJ1-1; D gene ambiguous. This specimen consisted of PBMCs, obtained at disease progression, from a patient treated with ibrutinib. CDR3 DNA sequence: TGTGCCAGCAGCCCGCGTGGAGGGTACACTGAAGCTTTCTTT. Translated: CASSPRGGYTEAFF.